This T cell receptor (beta chain) was found in a study of cytomegalovirus exposure and HLA in healthy donors. Regarding the study as a whole: Among TCR beta chains, those listed as cytomegalovirus-associated numbered around 180. A previous analysis found most TCR beta V segments productive roughly 87% or roughly 30% of the time.

As to this clone: As yet, its antigen is unknown. At one of its ends the junction is not consistent with the germline gene, which may arise from a read error.

Germline CDR1 reads MNHNY; CDR2 reads SVGAGI (reference sequence). The CDR3 runs to 13 residues. The PCR employed 60 Vbeta primers together with 13 Jbeta primers. Method: immunoSEQ multiplex PCR; TCRdb's copy keeps in-frame clones and lacks some. Of some 160,000 clones in the sample, over 80% were seen once. The sample taken for sequencing was PBMCs. The receptor was isolated from a male donor in good health and CMV-seronegative. This chain uses TRBV6-6 with TRBJ2-5; D is ambiguous. As DNA, the CDR3 is TGTGCCAGCAGTTACGAGTACCAAGAGAGCCAGTACTTC. It translates to CASSYEYQESQYF.